This T cell receptor beta chain was identified during a study of blood T cell repertoires in COVID-19. Seattle's cohort entered during active infection and was followed longitudinally. Unmatched junction bases numbered 2, after V lost 2 bases and J lost 4 bases. Germline CDR1 SGHTS, CDR2 YDEGEE. CDR3 length equals 14 residues. In the study's own analysis: Reference gene primer amplification in the assay estimated nucleated cell counts. Only in-frame clones appear in the TCRdb table, and some are missing; sequencing was by immunoSEQ multiplex PCR. V and J calls and clone size come straight from that table; D and trimming were deduced from the DNA. The repertoire holds 150,000 to 200,000 clones, 70% to 90% seen once, with roughly 8.8% in the top ten.

Sequenced sample: peripheral blood. This TCR came from a woman aged 80 or older with COVID-19, enrolled during active disease. The rearrangement joins TRBV5-8 to TRBJ1-2; 10 bases are a match to TRBD1. The CDR3 loop reads CASSFRTGGYGYTF. In nucleotides, the CDR3 is TGTGCCAGCAGCTTCCGGACAGGGGGCTATGGCTACACCTTC.